Listed here are 9 T cell receptor beta chains from one sample, sequenced in a study of graft-versus-host responses after intestinal transplantation. Here immunoSEQ multiplex PCR was the method, and the copy in TCRdb shows in-frame clones only, minus some. This table has about 110,000 clones, roughly 87% appearing once. Their antigens remain unidentified. Sequencing used unstimulated CD4+ T cells sorted from spleen or lymph node cells, obtained before transplant. Receptors originate from a human donor who was the organ donor for an intestinal transplant.

The rearrangement links TRBV28 to TRBJ1-5; D possibly corresponds to TRBD1 (5 bases). Germline V lookup: CDR1 MDHEN, CDR2 SYDVKM. The CDR3 spans 15 residues. V was clipped by 6 bases and J by 0 bases, with 12 bases between them. The CDR3: CASRRGVYSNQPQHF. The CDR3 nucleotides read TGTGCCAGCAGGAGAGGGGTGTATAGCAATCAGCCCCAGCATTTT.

The chain joins TRBV28 to TRBJ2-7, with D possibly matching TRBD2 (7 bases). The V gene lost 0 bases and the J gene lost 2 bases, with 20 bases spanning the gap. CDR3 size: 18 residues. Germline CDR1 and CDR2: MDHEN and SYDVKM. The CDR3 nucleotides read TGTGCCAGCAGTTTATGGGGCACAGGGACTACCAGAACCTACGAGCAGTACTTC. This encodes CASSLWGTGTTRTYEQYF.

This CDR3 is CASSYAGTTNYEQYF. Written as DNA, the CDR3 is TGTGCCAGCAGTTACGCCGGGACAACGAACTACGAGCAGTACTTC. The rearrangement joins TRBV11-2 to TRBJ2-7; D possibly corresponds to TRBD1 (6 bases). This CDR3 region has 15 residues. The germline CDR1 and CDR2 sequences are SGHAT and FQNNGV. The V gene lost 6 bases and the J gene lost 3 bases, with 18 bases spanning the gap.

This chain uses TRBV18 with TRBJ2-2, with D maybe TRBD2 (7 bases). This CDR3 has 17 amino acids. Germline CDR1 KGHSH, CDR2 LQKENI. V was cut by 5 bases and J by 6 bases, with 22 bases left in between. CDR3 loop: CASSLLGGGPSAGELFF. The CDR3 DNA reads as TGTGCCAGCTCATTACTGGGCGGGGGCCCCTCGGCCGGGGAGCTGTTTTTT. The full variable domain, in which reference TRBV18 and TRBJ2-2 provide the parts outside the CDR3, is NAGVMQNPRHLVRRRGQEARLRCSPMKGHSHVYWYRQLPEEGLKFMVYLQKENIIDESGMPKERFSAEFPKEGPSILRIQQVVRGDSAAYFCASSLLGGGPSAGELFFGEGSRLTVL.

The rearrangement joins TRBV6-9 to TRBJ1-2; 7 bases are a match to TRBD1. J gave up 2 bases and V 3 bases, and 6 bases lay outside the gene matches. Per the germline V gene, CDR1 is MNHGY and CDR2 is SVAAGI. The CDR3 totals 15 residues. Here the CDR3 reads CASSYNRDSNYGYTF. The CDR3, as DNA: TGTGCCAGCAGTTACAACCGGGACAGCAACTATGGCTACACCTTC.

This clone is a singleton in its sample. The rearrangement links TRBV6-1 to TRBJ1-6; a weak D match, TRBD1 (5 bases). V lost 4 bases, J lost 8 bases, and 15 bases lay in between. The CDR3 runs to 15 residues. The germline V gene encodes CDR1 MNHNS and CDR2 SASEGT. CDR3 protein: CASSARDPRDSPLHF. The CDR3 bases are TGTGCCAGCAGTGCCCGGGACCCTAGGGATTCACCCCTCCACTTT.

This clone was seen once. This chain uses TRBV4-1 with TRBJ2-7, with TRBD1 identical over 7 bases. The CDR3 is made up of 15 amino acids. V lost 6 bases, J lost 0 bases, and 8 bases stayed unmatched. Per germline, CDR1 MGHRA and CDR2 YSYEKL. This CDR3 reads CASREGDSLSYEQYF. The CDR3 DNA reads TGCGCCAGCAGAGAAGGGGACAGTCTCTCCTACGAGCAGTACTTC.

The chain combines TRBV9 with TRBJ2-2; 9 nucleotides agree with TRBD1. The germline gives CDR1 SGDLS, CDR2 YYNGEE. The length of the CDR3 is 13 residues. Germline trimming cut 7 bases from V and 6 bases from J; bases unmatched to any gene: 4. The chain's CDR3 is CASSGQGAGELFF. As DNA, the CDR3 is TGTGCCAGCTCGGGACAGGGCGCCGGGGAGCTGTTTTTT.

This clone has just one count. The chain is built from TRBV6-5 and TRBJ1-2, with D perhaps matching TRBD1 (5 bases). With 6 bases removed from V and 0 bases from J, the gap between germline ends came to 11 bases. The germline V gene encodes CDR1 MNHEY and CDR2 SVGAGI. This CDR3 has 14 amino acids. The CDR3 nucleotides are TGTGCCAGCAGGCGAGGGGTCCCTAACTATGGCTACACCTTC. This encodes CASRRGVPNYGYTF.